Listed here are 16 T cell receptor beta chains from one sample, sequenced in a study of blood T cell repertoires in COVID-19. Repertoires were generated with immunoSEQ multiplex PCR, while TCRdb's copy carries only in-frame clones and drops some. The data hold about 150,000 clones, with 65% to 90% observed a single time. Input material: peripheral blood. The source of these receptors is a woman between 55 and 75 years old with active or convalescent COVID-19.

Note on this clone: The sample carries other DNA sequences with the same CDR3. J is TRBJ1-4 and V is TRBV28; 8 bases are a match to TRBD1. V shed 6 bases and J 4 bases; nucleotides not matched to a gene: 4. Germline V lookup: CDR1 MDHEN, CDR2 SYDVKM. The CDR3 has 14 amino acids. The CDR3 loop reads CASSRTGNNEKLFF. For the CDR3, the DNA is TGTGCCAGCAGCAGGACAGGGAATAATGAAAAACTGTTTTTT. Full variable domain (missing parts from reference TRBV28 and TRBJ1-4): DVKVTQSSRYLVKRTGEKVFLECVQDMDHENMFWYRQDPGLGLRLIYFSYDVKMKEKGDIPEGYSVSREKKERFSLILESASTNQTSMYLCASSRTGNNEKLFFGSGTQLSVL.

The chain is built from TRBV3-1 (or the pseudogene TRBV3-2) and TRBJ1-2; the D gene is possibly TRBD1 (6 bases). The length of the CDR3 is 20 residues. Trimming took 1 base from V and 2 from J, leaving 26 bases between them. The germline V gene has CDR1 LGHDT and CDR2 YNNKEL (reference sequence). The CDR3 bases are TGTGCCAGCAGCCAAGTCGTGCGGGGGGCGGGTATGTCCTGGAACTATGGCTACACCTTC. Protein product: CASSQVVRGAGMSWNYGYTF.

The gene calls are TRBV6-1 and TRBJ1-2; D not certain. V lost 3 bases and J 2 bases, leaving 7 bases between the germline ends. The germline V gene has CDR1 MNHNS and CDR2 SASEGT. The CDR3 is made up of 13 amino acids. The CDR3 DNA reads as TGTGCCAGCAGTGAGCCAGGCAACTATGGCTACACCTTC. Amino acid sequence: CASSEPGNYGYTF.

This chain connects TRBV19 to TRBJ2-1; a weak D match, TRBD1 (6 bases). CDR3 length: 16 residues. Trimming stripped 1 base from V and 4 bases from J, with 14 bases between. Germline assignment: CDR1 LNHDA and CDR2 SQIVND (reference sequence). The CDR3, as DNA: TGTGCCAGTAGTATAGGACAGGAGGTCCCTTACAATGAGCAGTTCTTC. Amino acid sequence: CASSIGQEVPYNEQFF.

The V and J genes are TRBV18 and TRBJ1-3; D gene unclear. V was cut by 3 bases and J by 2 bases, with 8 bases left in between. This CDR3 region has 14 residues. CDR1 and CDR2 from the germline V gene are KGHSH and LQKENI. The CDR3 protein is CASSPGMTGNTIYF. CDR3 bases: TGTGCCAGCTCACCCGGGATGACTGGAAACACCATATATTTT.

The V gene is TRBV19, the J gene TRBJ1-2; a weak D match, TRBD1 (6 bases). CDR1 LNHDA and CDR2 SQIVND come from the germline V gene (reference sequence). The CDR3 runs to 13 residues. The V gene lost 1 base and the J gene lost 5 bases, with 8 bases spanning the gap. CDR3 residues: CASSIARGYGYTF. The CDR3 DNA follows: TGTGCCAGTAGTATAGCCAGGGGTTATGGCTACACCTTC.

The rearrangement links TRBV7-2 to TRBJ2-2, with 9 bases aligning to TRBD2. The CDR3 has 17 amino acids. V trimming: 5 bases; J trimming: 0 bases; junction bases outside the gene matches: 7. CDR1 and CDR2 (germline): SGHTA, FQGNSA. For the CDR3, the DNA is TGTGCCAGCAGCCCGTCCCCTAGCGGGACGAACACCGGGGAGCTGTTTTTT. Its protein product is CASSPSPSGTNTGELFF.

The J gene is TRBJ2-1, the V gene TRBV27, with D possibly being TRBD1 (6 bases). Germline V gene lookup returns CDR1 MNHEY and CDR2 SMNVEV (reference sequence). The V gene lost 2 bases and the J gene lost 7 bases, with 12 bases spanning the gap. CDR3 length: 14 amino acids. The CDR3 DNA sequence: TGTGCCAGCAGTTTAGGGGGCCCCAGGAATGAGCAGTTCTTC. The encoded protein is CASSLGGPRNEQFF.

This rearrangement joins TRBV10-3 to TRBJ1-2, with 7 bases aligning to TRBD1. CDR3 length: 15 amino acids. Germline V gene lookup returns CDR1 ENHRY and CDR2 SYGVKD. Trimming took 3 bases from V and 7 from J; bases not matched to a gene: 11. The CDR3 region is CAISETQGSVGGYTF. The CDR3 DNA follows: TGTGCCATCAGTGAAACACAGGGGTCGGTTGGTGGCTACACCTTC.

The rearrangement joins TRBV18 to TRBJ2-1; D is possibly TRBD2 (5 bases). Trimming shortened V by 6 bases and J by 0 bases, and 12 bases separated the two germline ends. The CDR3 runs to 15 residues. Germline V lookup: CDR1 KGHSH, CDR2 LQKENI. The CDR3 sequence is CASSSGRSSYNEQFF. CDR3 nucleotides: TGTGCCAGCTCGTCGGGGAGAAGCTCCTACAATGAGCAGTTCTTC.

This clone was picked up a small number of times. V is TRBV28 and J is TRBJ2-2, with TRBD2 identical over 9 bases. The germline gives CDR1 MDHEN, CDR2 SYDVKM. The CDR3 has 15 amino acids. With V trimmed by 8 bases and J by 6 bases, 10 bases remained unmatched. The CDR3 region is CASGGASGIPGELFF. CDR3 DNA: TGTGCCAGCGGCGGGGCTAGCGGGATCCCCGGGGAGCTGTTTTTT.

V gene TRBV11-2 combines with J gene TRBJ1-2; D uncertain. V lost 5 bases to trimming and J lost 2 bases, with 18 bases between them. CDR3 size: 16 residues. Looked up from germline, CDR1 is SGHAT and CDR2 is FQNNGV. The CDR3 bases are TGTGCCAGCAGCCCCCGGGGTATTAGAGAAAACTATGGCTACACCTTC. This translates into CASSPRGIRENYGYTF.

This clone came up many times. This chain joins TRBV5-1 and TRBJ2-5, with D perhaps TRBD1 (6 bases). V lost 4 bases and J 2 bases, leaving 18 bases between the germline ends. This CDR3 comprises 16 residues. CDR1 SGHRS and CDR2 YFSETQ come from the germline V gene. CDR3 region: CASSTAGTKQQETQYF. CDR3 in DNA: TGCGCCAGCAGCACAGCCGGGACAAAGCAACAAGAGACCCAGTACTTC.

The CDR3 sequence is CASSLAGTPDGYTF. In nucleotides, the CDR3 is TGCGCCAGCAGCTTGGCGGGGACTCCGGATGGCTACACCTTC. This rearrangement joins TRBV5-1 to TRBJ1-2, with D perhaps TRBD1 (5 bases). The germline CDR1 and CDR2 sequences are SGHRS and YFSETQ. The CDR3 has 14 amino acids. Deletions cut 0 bases from V and 6 bases from J, with 12 bases between.

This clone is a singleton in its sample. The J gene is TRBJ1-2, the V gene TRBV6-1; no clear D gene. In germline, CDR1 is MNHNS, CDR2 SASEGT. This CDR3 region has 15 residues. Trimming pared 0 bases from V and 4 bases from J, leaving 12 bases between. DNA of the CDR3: TGTGCCAGCAGTGAAGCGACTGGTGGGAGCTATGGCTACACCTTC. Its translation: CASSEATGGSYGYTF.

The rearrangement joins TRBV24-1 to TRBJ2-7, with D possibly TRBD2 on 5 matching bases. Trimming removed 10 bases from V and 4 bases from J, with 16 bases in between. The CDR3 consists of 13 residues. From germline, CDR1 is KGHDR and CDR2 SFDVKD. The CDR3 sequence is CATIKKRGYEQYV. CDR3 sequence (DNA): TGTGCCACAATAAAGAAACGCGGGTACGAGCAGTACGTC.